One sample yielded the 14 T cell receptor beta chains listed below, sequenced in a study of cytomegalovirus exposure and HLA in healthy donors. A multiplex PCR was run with 60 Vbeta primers and 13 Jbeta primers. This table comes from immunoSEQ multiplex PCR, and its TCRdb copy is limited to in-frame clones, with some not included. The table lists roughly 160,000 clones, over 75% of them singletons, with 1% in the top ten. The sequenced sample was PBMCs. These TCRs come from a woman aged 45-65 years in good health and CMV-seropositive.

The chain uses TRBV2 and TRBJ1-5, with 7 bases aligning to TRBD1. Looked up from germline, CDR1 is SNHLY and CDR2 is FYNNEI. V lost 8 bases, J lost 7 bases, and 8 bases stayed unmatched. The CDR3 contains 13 residues. CDR3 amino acids: CASSDRDVQPQHF. CDR3 nucleotides: TGTGCCAGCTCCGACAGGGACGTGCAGCCCCAGCATTTT.

V usage is TRBV4-3 and J usage is TRBJ1-2; 7 nucleotides match TRBD1. V shed 0 bases, J shed 4 bases, and the junction held 2 bases outside the gene matches. Germline CDR1 and CDR2: LGHNA and YSLEER. This CDR3 is built from 14 residues. Here the CDR3 reads CASSQDGTAYGYTF. The CDR3 coding sequence is TGCGCCAGCAGCCAAGATGGGACAGCCTATGGCTACACCTTC.

The chain carries TRBV9 and TRBJ1-1, with TRBD1 identical over 8 bases. Germline V gene lookup returns CDR1 SGDLS and CDR2 YYNGEE. V lost 4 bases to trimming and J lost 10 bases; unmatched junction nucleotides: 6. This CDR3 spans 12 amino acids. CDR3 bases: TGTGCCAGCAGCCCAGGGGGCCGAGGAGCTTTCTTT. Translated: CASSPGGRGAFF.

The chain combines TRBV27 with TRBJ2-7; TRBD2 matches at 10 bases. The V gene's germline CDR1 is MNHEY and CDR2 SMNVEV (reference sequence). V dropped 2 bases and J dropped 7; count of bases not matched to a gene: 8. The CDR3 length is 15 residues. The DNA for the CDR3 is TGTGCCAGCAGTTTAAAAGCGGGAGGGCCATGTGAGCAGTACTTC. As protein: CASSLKAGGPCEQYF.

V usage is TRBV18 and J usage is TRBJ2-7; TRBD1 agrees at 8 bases. The CDR3 covers 15 residues. The V segment lost 5 bases and the J segment 3 bases; nucleotides outside the gene matches: 9. Germline V gene sequence: CDR1 KGHSH, CDR2 LQKENI. The CDR3 DNA sequence: TGTGCCAGCTCAGACGGACAGGGTGGAGTCTACGAGCAGTACTTC. It specifies CASSDGQGGVYEQYF. Full variable domain (missing parts from reference TRBV18 and TRBJ2-7): NAGVMQNPRHLVRRRGQEARLRCSPMKGHSHVYWYRQLPEEGLKFMVYLQKENIIDESGMPKERFSAEFPKEGPSILRIQQVVRGDSAAYFCASSDGQGGVYEQYFGPGTRLTVT.

CDR3 in DNA: TGCGCCAGCAGCCCGAGGTTGACAGGTGGCACCGGGGAGCTGTTTTTT. It codes for CASSPRLTGGTGELFF. V gene TRBV4-3 combines with J gene TRBJ2-2; tentative D call: TRBD1 (6 bases). V was trimmed by 4 bases and J by 4 bases, leaving 16 bases between them. Germline loops: CDR1 LGHNA, CDR2 YSLEER. The CDR3 covers 16 residues.

This clone was detected once. The CDR3, as DNA: TGTGCCAGCCTGAAGAGCGGACGGGACTACGAGCAGTACTTC. This codes for CASLKSGRDYEQYF. The chain links TRBV7-9 to TRBJ2-7; a possible D gene is TRBD2 (5 bases). The CDR3 extends over 14 amino acids. Germline CDR1 SEHNR, CDR2 FQNEAQ (reference sequence). Trimming removed 8 bases from V and 3 bases from J, with 17 bases in between.

Points on this clone: Its ends do not fully match the called genes, so a read error is possible. The chain has TRBV7-9 and TRBJ2-3, with 8 nucleotides matching TRBD1. Per the germline V gene, CDR1 is SEHNR and CDR2 is FQNEAQ (reference sequence). CDR3 length: 16 amino acids. Written as DNA, the CDR3 is TGTTCCAGCAGCTTTGGACAGGGAACAGCGAGGGATCCGCAGTATTTT. Amino acid sequence: CSSSFGQGTARDPQYF. The full variable domain, its missing parts supplied by reference TRBV7-9 and TRBJ2-3, is DTGVSQNPRHKITKRGQNVTFRCDPISEHNRLYWYRQTLGQGPEFLTYFQNEAQLEKSRLLSDRFSAERPKGSFSTLEIQRTEQGDSAMYLCSSSFGQGTARDPQYFGPGTRLTVL.

The chain couples TRBV11-2 to TRBJ2-5; 7 bases match TRBD2. This CDR3 has 15 amino acids. The V gene's germline CDR1 is SGHAT and CDR2 FQNNGV. Trimming at V came to 3 bases and at J to 5 bases, leaving 9 bases not matched to a gene. CDR3 amino acids: CASSFSVGRAETQYF. In DNA form, the CDR3 reads TGTGCCAGCAGCTTTAGTGTTGGGAGGGCGGAGACCCAGTACTTC.

The rearrangement uses TRBV27 and TRBJ1-4, with D maybe TRBD1 (5 bases). The germline V gene has CDR1 MNHEY and CDR2 SMNVEV (reference sequence). Trimming cost V 10 bases and J 3 bases, with 12 bases left between them. The CDR3 spans 13 residues. As DNA, the CDR3 is TGTGCCATCCGGGGGGGGGCTAATGAAAAACTGTTTTTT. As protein: CAIRGGANEKLFF.

This clone came up once. The V call is TRBV7-9, the J call TRBJ2-4; no definite D call. V shed 4 bases and J shed 1 base, with 14 bases lying between them. Per the germline V gene, CDR1 is SEHNR and CDR2 is FQNEAQ (reference sequence). The CDR3 has 16 amino acids. CDR3 coding DNA: TGTGCCAGCAGCTCCCTAACCGATCGGGCCAAAAACATTCAGTACTTC. It translates to CASSSLTDRAKNIQYF. The full variable domain, in which reference TRBV7-9 and TRBJ2-4 provide the parts outside the CDR3, is DTGVSQNPRHKITKRGQNVTFRCDPISEHNRLYWYRQTLGQGPEFLTYFQNEAQLEKSRLLSDRFSAERPKGSFSTLEIQRTEQGDSAMYLCASSSLTDRAKNIQYFGAGTRLSVL.

The chain combines TRBV29-1 with TRBJ2-7; D uncertain. V lost 6 bases, J lost 0 bases, and 9 bases lay in between. Germline V gene sequence: CDR1 SQVTM, CDR2 ANQGSEA. CDR3 length: 12 amino acids. The CDR3, as DNA: TGCAGCGTCCTAGAAGACTCCTACGAGCAGTACTTC. Protein sequence: CSVLEDSYEQYF.

The chain carries TRBV7-3 and TRBJ1-1, with a possible D match to TRBD1 (6 bases). Trimming removed 5 bases at V and 4 bases at J, with 14 bases between. The germline CDR1 and CDR2 sequences are SGHTA and FQGTGA. The CDR3 consists of 14 residues. Here the CDR3 reads CASSATGGLTEAFF. The CDR3 nucleotides read TGTGCCAGCAGCGCTACGGGGGGGCTCACTGAAGCTTTCTTT. Together with reference TRBV7-3 and TRBJ1-1, the CDR3 gives the full variable domain: GAGVSQTPSNKVTEKGKYVELRCDPISGHTALYWYRQSLGQGPEFLIYFQGTGAADDSGLPNDRFFAVRPEGSVSTLKIQRTERGDSAVYLCASSATGGLTEAFFGQGTRLTVV.

In this sample, this clone turned up a few times. The gene calls are TRBV2 and TRBJ2-7; 8 nucleotides line up with TRBD1. V lost 1 base to trimming and J lost 5 bases; unmatched junction nucleotides: 4. CDR1 SNHLY and CDR2 FYNNEI come from the germline V gene. This CDR3 spans 14 amino acids. CDR3 nucleotides: TGTGCCAGCAGTGAAGGGACAGGGTTCGACGAGCAGTACTTC. Amino acids: CASSEGTGFDEQYF. The full variable domain, its missing parts supplied by reference TRBV2 and TRBJ2-7, is EPEVTQTPSHQVTQMGQEVILRCVPISNHLYFYWYRQILGQKVEFLVSFYNNEISEKSEIFDDQFSVERPDGSNFTLKIRSTKLEDSAMYFCASSEGTGFDEQYFGPGTRLTVT.